The entry below describes one T cell receptor beta chain. What antigen it recognizes has not been identified. It has no much larger one-base neighbor in the sample; base qualities were not kept. TCRbeta CDR3 regions were amplified from genomic DNA by means of the immunoSEQ Assay, a bias-controlled multiplex PCR. The original pipeline was this. The number of nucleated cells in each sample was estimated from the amplification of reference gene primers within the assay. To quantify the absolute abundance of each unique TCRbeta CDR3 rearrangement, sequence reads were collapsed and filtered. For each sample, productive Simpson clonality was calculated by taking the square root of Simpson's diversity index across productive rearrangements. In its TCRdb copy, this immuneACCESS table keeps in-frame sequences only and misses some clones. Where compared with another copy, unresolved V genes explain less than half of these, and the others have no known cause. V, J and clone size derive from that table, while D and trimming were established from the DNA sequence. The sample records over 200,000 clones, approximately 90% of which are singletons. Around 0.84% of the sample is taken by the ten largest.

CDR1 LGHDT and CDR2 YNNKEL were looked up in the germline V gene (reference sequence). V sheds 3 bases and J sheds 0 bases, leaving 12 bases between their ends. The cysteine opens and the phenylalanine closes a CDR3 of 17 amino acids. Just the 51-base CDR3 DNA is kept, in frame starting at base 1. The data stem from a study of blood T cell repertoires in COVID-19 (TCRdb year 2020). As for the study more broadly: The collaborator samples originated in the United States, Italy and Spain and spanned the acute and convalescent phases of COVID-19. The samples were drawn from the first 160 participants of the ongoing ImmuneRACE study and from some 1,300 subjects provided by 6 global collaborators. Where HLA class I and class II types were available, the types were taken from metadata supplied by the sample provider, not from assay-based typing. The material from the prospective study consisted of cDNA or gDNA derived from T cells, B-cell-depleted T cells, or PBMCs. The repertoires were made available in a free public database intended to serve as a resource for research on the immune response to SARS-CoV-2. Nearly every sample came with metadata listing a de-identified subject ID, COVID-19 status, age in years and sex. The dataset comprised deeply sampled blood TCRbeta repertoires from subjects exposed to, actively infected with, or recovered from COVID-19. Overall study results and their limits: The amount of clinical and demographic metadata varied by source and participant and was provided uncurated.

In Seattle, one collaborating source enrolled patients while the infection was active and tracked those patients longitudinally over the course of disease. Each collaborating institution followed its own protocols to collect whole blood in K2EDTA tubes. Collaborator samples were shipped for TCRbeta analysis as frozen whole blood, isolated PBMCs, or DNA extracted from either sample type. The V and J segments used are TRBV3-1 (or the pseudogene TRBV3-2) and TRBJ2-6; the D gene is possibly TRBD1, with 5 bases matching. Specimen: peripheral blood. The source of this sequence is a man between 60 and 70 years old with COVID-19, enrolled during active disease. The CDR3 protein: CASSHQGSSSGANVLTF. In nucleotides, the sequence is TGTGCCAGCAGCCACCAGGGAAGCTCCTCTGGGGCCAACGTCCTGACTTTC.